Given below is one T cell receptor beta chain in context. The protocol was immunoSEQ multiplex PCR, while the TCRdb copy is restricted to in-frame clones and leaves out a portion. The table has under 95,000 clones, 80% to 90% seen once. The data are from a study of blood T cell repertoires in COVID-19. Germline CDR1 and CDR2: KGHDR and SFDVKD. The trim removed 3 bases at V and 1 base at J, leaving 6 bases unmatched. The CDR3 consists of 18 residues. J is TRBJ2-2 and V is TRBV24-1, with 11 bases that match TRBD1. The sequence was collected from an older man in a cohort sampled during active COVID-19. Sequenced input: peripheral blood. The CDR3 sequence is CATSDTSGTGGNTGELFF. The CDR3 DNA is TGTGCCACCAGTGATACTTCCGGGACAGGGGGGAACACCGGGGAGCTGTTTTTT.